A single sample gave rise to the 9 T cell receptor beta chains below, sequenced in a study of blood T cell repertoires in COVID-19. Here immunoSEQ multiplex PCR was the method, and the copy in TCRdb shows in-frame clones only, minus some. The table lists about 210,000 clones, around 80% of them singletons. Sequences were obtained from peripheral blood. The source of these receptors is a woman aged 40 to 55 with acute or convalescent COVID-19.

This clone was detected once. The chain is built from TRBV30 and TRBJ2-2, with TRBD2 matching over 14 bases. V lost 1 base and J lost 5; bases outside the gene matches: 3. Germline values: CDR1 GTSNPN, CDR2 SVGIG (reference sequence). This CDR3 is built from 16 residues. As DNA, the CDR3 is TGTGCCTGGAGTGGAGGGACTAGCGGGGGAACCGGGGAGCTGTTTTTT. Its protein product is CAWSGGTSGGTGELFF. Looking up the rest from reference TRBV30 and TRBJ2-2 gives the full variable domain: SQTIHQWPATLVQPVGSPLSLECTVEGTSNPNLYWYRQAAGRGLQLLFYSVGIGQISSEVPQNLSASRPQDRQFILSSKKLLLSDSGFYLCAWSGGTSGGTGELFFGEGSRLTVL.

The chain links TRBV11-1 to TRBJ1-1; 10 positions agree with TRBD1. Germline CDR1 is SGHAT and CDR2 is FQDESV (reference sequence). The CDR3 contains 16 residues. Trimming took 1 base from V and 4 from J; bases not matched to a gene: 6. CDR3 in amino acids: CASSLDPGQGSTEAFF. The CDR3, as DNA: TGTGCCAGCAGCTTAGACCCGGGACAGGGGAGCACTGAAGCTTTCTTT.

This clone was detected only once. The chain uses TRBV7-9 and TRBJ1-4; 9 positions match TRBD1. Germline-derived CDR1 and CDR2 are SEHNR and FQNEAQ (reference sequence). The junction had 11 bases not matched to a gene; V was cut back by 7 bases and J by 8 bases. CDR3 length: 15 amino acids. The CDR3 region has the DNA TGTGCCAGCACCAAGGCGGGACAGGGTGGGGAAAAACTGTTTTTT. Translating gives CASTKAGQGGEKLFF.

In nucleotides, the CDR3 is TGTGCCAGCAGCTCTGGGGCACTGAGTGCTTTCTTT. Protein: CASSSGALSAFF. The chain is built from TRBV28 and TRBJ1-1; tentatively, D is TRBD1 (5 bases). CDR3 size: 12 residues. The germline V and J ends were trimmed by 6 bases and 11 bases, with 16 bases remaining between them. CDR1 MDHEN and CDR2 SYDVKM come from the germline V gene.

V usage is TRBV7-2 and J usage is TRBJ1-2; unclear D gene. The CDR3 is 14 amino acids. Germline assignment: CDR1 SGHTA and CDR2 FQGNSA. The V gene lost 5 bases and the J gene lost 6 bases, with 16 bases spanning the gap. In DNA form, the CDR3 reads TGTGCCAGCAGCCGCGATCCGACACTCGATGGCTACACCTTC. Translated: CASSRDPTLDGYTF.

This clone was counted a single time. This CDR3 is also generated by other DNA sequences in the sample. V gene TRBV5-1 combines with J gene TRBJ2-7; tentatively, D is TRBD2 (6 bases). The CDR3 loop spans 14 amino acids. Germline assignment: CDR1 SGHRS and CDR2 YFSETQ. V was shortened by 0 bases and J by 0 bases, with 7 bases between the two germline ends. This CDR3 is CASSLDGGSYEQYF. The CDR3, as DNA: TGCGCCAGCAGCTTGGACGGGGGCTCCTACGAGCAGTACTTC.

The rearrangement joins TRBV4-1 to TRBJ2-1; TRBD1 matches at 7 bases. The germline gives CDR1 MGHRA, CDR2 YSYEKL. V shed 4 bases and J 9 bases; nucleotides not matched to a gene: 6. The CDR3 covers 13 residues. CDR3 in amino acids: CASSPTGALEQFF. In DNA form, the CDR3 reads TGCGCCAGCAGCCCTACAGGGGCCCTTGAGCAGTTCTTC.

The count of this clone is one. The rearrangement links TRBV5-5 to TRBJ1-2; no clear D gene. The germline CDR1 and CDR2 sequences are SGHKS and YYEKEE (reference sequence). Trimming removed 0 bases from V and 7 bases from J, with 13 bases in between. CDR3 length: 14 amino acids. The CDR3 loop is CASSLAGGVRGYTF. The CDR3 coding sequence is TGTGCCAGCAGCTTGGCTGGTGGAGTACGTGGCTACACCTTC. The whole variable domain, remainder taken from reference TRBV5-5 and TRBJ1-2, is DAGVTQSPTHLIKTRGQQVTLRCSPISGHKSVSWYQQVLGQGPQFIFQYYEKEERGRGNFPDRFSARQFPNYSSELNVNALLLGDSALYLCASSLAGGVRGYTFGSGTRLTVV.

V and J are TRBV18 and TRBJ1-3, with 7 nucleotides matching TRBD1. Germline V CDR1 and CDR2: KGHSH, LQKENI. CDR3 length: 15 residues. Trimming at V came to 6 bases and at J to 2 bases, leaving 7 bases not matched to a gene. The DNA for the CDR3 is TGTGCCAGCTCCCAACAGGGGCAAGCTGGAAACACCATATATTTT. This gives the protein CASSQQGQAGNTIYF. Using reference TRBV18 and TRBJ1-3 for the parts outside the CDR3, the full variable domain is NAGVMQNPRHLVRRRGQEARLRCSPMKGHSHVYWYRQLPEEGLKFMVYLQKENIIDESGMPKERFSAEFPKEGPSILRIQQVVRGDSAAYFCASSQQGQAGNTIYFGEGSWLTVV.